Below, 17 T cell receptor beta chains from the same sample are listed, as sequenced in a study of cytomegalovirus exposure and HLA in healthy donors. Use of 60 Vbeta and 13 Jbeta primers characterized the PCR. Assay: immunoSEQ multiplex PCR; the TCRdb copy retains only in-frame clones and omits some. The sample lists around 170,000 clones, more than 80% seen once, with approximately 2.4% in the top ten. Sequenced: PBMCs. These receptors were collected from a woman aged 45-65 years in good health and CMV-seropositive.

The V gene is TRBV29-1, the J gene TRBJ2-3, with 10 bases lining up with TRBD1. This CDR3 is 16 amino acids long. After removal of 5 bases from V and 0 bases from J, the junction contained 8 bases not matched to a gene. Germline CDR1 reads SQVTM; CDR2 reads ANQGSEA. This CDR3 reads CSVTGTGVDSTDTQYF. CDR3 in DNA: TGCAGCGTTACCGGGACAGGGGTCGATAGCACAGATACGCAGTATTTT.

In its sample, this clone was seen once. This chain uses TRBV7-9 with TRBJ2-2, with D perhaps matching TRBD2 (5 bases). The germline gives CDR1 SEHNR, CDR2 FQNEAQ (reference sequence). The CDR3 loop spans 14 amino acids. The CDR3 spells CSLAPDSNTGELFF. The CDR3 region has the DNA TGTTCCTTAGCCCCGGACTCCAACACCGGGGAGCTGTTTTTT.

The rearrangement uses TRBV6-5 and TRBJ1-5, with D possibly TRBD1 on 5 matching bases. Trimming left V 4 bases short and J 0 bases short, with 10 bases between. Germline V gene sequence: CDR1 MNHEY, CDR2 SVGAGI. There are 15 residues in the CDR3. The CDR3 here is CASSSRGGSNQPQHF. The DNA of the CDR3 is TGTGCCAGCAGTTCAAGGGGTGGTAGCAATCAGCCCCAGCATTTT.

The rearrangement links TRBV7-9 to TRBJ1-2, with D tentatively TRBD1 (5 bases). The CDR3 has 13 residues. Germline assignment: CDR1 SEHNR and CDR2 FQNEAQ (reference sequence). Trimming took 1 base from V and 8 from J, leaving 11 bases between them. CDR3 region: CASSLEYQGGYTF. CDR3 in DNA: TGTGCCAGCAGCTTAGAGTACCAGGGCGGCTACACCTTC. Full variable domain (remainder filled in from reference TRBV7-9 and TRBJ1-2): DTGVSQNPRHKITKRGQNVTFRCDPISEHNRLYWYRQTLGQGPEFLTYFQNEAQLEKSRLLSDRFSAERPKGSFSTLEIQRTEQGDSAMYLCASSLEYQGGYTFGSGTRLTVV.

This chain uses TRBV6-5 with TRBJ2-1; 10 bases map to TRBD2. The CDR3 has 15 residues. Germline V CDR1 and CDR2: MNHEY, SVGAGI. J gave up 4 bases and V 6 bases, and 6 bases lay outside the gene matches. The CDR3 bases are TGTGCCAGCAGCCACGGACTAGCGGATTACAATGAGCAGTTCTTC. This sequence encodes CASSHGLADYNEQFF.

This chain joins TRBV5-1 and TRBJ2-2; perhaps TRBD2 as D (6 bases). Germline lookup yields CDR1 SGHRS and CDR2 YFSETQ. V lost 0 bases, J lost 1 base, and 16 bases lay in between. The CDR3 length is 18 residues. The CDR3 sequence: CASSLGQRRGQNTGELFF. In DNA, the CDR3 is TGCGCCAGCAGCTTGGGACAGAGGAGGGGCCAGAACACCGGGGAGCTGTTTTTT. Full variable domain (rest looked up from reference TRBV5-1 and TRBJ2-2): KAGVTQTPRYLIKTRGQQVTLSCSPISGHRSVSWYQQTPGQGLQFLFEYFSETQRNKGNFPGRFSGRQFSNSRSEMNVSTLELGDSALYLCASSLGQRRGQNTGELFFGEGSRLTVL.

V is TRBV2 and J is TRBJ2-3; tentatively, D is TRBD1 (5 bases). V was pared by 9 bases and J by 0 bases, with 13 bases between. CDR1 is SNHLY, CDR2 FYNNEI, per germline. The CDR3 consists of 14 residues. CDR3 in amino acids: CASTGLTSTDTQYF. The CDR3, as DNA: TGTGCCAGTACAGGTTTAACTAGCACAGATACGCAGTATTTT. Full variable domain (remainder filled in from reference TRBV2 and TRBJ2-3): EPEVTQTPSHQVTQMGQEVILRCVPISNHLYFYWYRQILGQKVEFLVSFYNNEISEKSEIFDDQFSVERPDGSNFTLKIRSTKLEDSAMYFCASTGLTSTDTQYFGPGTRLTVL.

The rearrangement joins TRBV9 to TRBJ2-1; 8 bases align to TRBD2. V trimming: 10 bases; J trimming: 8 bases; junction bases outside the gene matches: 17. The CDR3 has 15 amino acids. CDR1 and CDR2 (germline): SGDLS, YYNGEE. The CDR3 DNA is TGTGCCTGCCGAGTGGCGGGGGGCCCTAGGGATGAGCAGTTCTTC. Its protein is CACRVAGGPRDEQFF.

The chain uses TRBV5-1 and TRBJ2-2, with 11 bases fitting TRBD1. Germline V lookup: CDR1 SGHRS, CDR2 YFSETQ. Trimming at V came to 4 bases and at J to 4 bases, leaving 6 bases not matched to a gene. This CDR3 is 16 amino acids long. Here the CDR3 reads CASSPLGTGGTGELFF. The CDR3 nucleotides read TGCGCCAGCAGCCCTCTGGGGACAGGGGGCACCGGGGAGCTGTTTTTT.

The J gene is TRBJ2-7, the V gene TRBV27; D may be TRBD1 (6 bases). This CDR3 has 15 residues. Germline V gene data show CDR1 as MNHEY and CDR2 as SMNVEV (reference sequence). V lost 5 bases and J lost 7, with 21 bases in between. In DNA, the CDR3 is TGTGCCAGCAGTCTACGACAGGCCGCAAATATGGAGCAGTACTTC. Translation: CASSLRQAANMEQYF.

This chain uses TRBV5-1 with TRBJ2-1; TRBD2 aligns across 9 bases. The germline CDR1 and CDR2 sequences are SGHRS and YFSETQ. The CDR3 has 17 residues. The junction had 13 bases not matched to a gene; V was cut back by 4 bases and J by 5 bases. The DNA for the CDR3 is TGCGCCAGCAGCCATGCCGCCGCGGGGGGGCGAGACAATGAGCAGTTCTTC. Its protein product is CASSHAAAGGRDNEQFF.

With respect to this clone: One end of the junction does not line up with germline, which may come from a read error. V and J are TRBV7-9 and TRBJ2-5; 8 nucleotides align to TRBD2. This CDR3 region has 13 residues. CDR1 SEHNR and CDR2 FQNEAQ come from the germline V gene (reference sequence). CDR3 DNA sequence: TGTTCCAGCAGCTTTACTAGCGGCGAGACCCAGTACTTC. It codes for CSSSFTSGETQYF.

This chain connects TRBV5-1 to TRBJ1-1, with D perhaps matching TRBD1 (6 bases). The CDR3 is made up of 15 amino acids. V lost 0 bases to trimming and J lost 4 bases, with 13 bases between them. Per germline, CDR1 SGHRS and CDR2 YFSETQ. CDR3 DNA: TGCGCCAGCAGCTTGGAGACAGGACGCGGCACTGAAGCTTTCTTT. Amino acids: CASSLETGRGTEAFF.

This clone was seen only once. The CDR3 region has the DNA TGCGCCAGCCACCAGACAGGGCAGAACACTGAAGCTTTCTTT. Its protein is CASHQTGQNTEAFF. This sequence joins TRBV5-1 and TRBJ1-1; 7 bases agree with TRBD1. The CDR3 sequence is 14 residues long. Germline trimming cut 7 bases from V and 1 base from J; bases unmatched to any gene: 7. Looked up from germline, CDR1 is SGHRS and CDR2 is YFSETQ.

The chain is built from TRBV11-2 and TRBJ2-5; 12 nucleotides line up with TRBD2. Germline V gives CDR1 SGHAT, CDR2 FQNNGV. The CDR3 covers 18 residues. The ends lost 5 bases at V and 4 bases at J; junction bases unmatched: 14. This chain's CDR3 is CASSPLRLAGAHGETQYF. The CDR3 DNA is TGTGCCAGCAGCCCTTTACGACTAGCGGGGGCACATGGAGAGACCCAGTACTTC. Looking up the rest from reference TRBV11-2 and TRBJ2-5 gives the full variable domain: EAGVAQSPRYKIIEKRQSVAFWCNPISGHATLYWYQQILGQGPKLLIQFQNNGVVDDSQLPKDRFSAERLKGVDSTLKIQPAKLEDSAVYLCASSPLRLAGAHGETQYFGPGTRLLVL.

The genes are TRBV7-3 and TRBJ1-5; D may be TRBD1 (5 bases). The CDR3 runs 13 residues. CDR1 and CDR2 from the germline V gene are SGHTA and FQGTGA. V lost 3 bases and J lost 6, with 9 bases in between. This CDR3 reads CASSFGGGQPQHF. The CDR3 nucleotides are TGTGCCAGCAGCTTTGGGGGAGGTCAGCCCCAGCATTTT.

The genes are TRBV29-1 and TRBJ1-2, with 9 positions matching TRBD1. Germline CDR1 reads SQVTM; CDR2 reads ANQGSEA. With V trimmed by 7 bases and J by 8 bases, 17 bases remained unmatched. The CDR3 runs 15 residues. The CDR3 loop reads CSAAGQGGFSLGYTF. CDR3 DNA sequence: TGCAGCGCGGCGGGACAGGGAGGATTCTCCCTCGGCTACACCTTC.